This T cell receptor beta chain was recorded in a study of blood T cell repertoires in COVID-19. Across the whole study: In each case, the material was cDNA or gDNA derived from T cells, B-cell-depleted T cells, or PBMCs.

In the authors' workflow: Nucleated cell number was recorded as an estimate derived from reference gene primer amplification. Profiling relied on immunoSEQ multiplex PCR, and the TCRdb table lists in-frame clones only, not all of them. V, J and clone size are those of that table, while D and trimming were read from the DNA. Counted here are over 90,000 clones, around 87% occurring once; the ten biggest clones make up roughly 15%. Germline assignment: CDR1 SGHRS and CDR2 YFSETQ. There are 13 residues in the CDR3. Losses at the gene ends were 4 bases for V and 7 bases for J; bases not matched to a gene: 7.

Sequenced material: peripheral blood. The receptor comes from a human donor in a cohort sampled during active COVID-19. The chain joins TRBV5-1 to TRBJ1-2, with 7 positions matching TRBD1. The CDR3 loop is CASSVKGAIGYTF. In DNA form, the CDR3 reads TGCGCCAGCAGCGTAAAGGGGGCGATTGGCTACACCTTC. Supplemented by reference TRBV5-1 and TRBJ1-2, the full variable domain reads KAGVTQTPRYLIKTRGQQVTLSCSPISGHRSVSWYQQTPGQGLQFLFEYFSETQRNKGNFPGRFSGRQFSNSRSEMNVSTLELGDSALYLCASSVKGAIGYTFGSGTRLTVV.